This TCR beta chain was identified in a study of T cells of healthy individuals (dated by TCRdb to 2016 to 2018). The method was 5' RACE. The instrument given in TCRdb is Illumina MiSeq. TCRdb itself trimmed the public reads at Q25 with fastp, ran MiXCR and retained productive beta chains. One record per CDR3 amino acid sequence lists the most common genes and DNA. The sample has 50,000 to 55,000 distinct CDR3 sequences on record, about 15% of them singletons. The ten top clones hold 15% to 20% of the sample. There are 13 amino acids in the CDR3, from cysteine to phenylalanine inclusive. Just the 39-base CDR3 DNA is kept, in frame starting at base 1. V and J are truncated by 6 bases and 8 bases respectively, leaving an intervening sequence of 14 bases. For CDR1 and CDR2, the germline V gene (reference sequence) lists SEHNR and FQNEAQ. To note about this clonotype: Its antigen is unknown. One base away there is no much larger clone; base qualities are not given.

The TCR comes from a human donor in good health. Recombination linked TRBV7-9 to TRBJ2-1; the D gene identity is not certain. In nucleotide form, the sequence is TGTGCCAGCAGGCTCTCCCCGGCGGATGAGCAGTTCTTC. It translates as CASRLSPADEQFF.